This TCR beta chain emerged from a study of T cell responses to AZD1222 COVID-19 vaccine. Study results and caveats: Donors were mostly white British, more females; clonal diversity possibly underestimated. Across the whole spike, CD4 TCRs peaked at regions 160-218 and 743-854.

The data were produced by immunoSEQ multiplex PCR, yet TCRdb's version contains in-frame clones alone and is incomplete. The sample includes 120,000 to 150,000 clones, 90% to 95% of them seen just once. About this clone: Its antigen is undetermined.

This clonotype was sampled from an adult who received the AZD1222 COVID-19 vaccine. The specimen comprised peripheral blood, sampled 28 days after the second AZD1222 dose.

The DNA for the CDR3 is TGTGCCAGCACCCCCGGACTGAACACCGGGGAGCTGTTTTTT. Protein sequence: CASTPGLNTGELFF. The chain carries TRBV6-5 and TRBJ2-2, with a weak D call TRBD2 (5 bases). The V end lost 7 bases, the J end lost 1 base, and 10 bases lay between the germline ends. This CDR3 is 14 amino acids long. CDR1 is MNHEY and CDR2 is SVGAGI in the germline V gene.